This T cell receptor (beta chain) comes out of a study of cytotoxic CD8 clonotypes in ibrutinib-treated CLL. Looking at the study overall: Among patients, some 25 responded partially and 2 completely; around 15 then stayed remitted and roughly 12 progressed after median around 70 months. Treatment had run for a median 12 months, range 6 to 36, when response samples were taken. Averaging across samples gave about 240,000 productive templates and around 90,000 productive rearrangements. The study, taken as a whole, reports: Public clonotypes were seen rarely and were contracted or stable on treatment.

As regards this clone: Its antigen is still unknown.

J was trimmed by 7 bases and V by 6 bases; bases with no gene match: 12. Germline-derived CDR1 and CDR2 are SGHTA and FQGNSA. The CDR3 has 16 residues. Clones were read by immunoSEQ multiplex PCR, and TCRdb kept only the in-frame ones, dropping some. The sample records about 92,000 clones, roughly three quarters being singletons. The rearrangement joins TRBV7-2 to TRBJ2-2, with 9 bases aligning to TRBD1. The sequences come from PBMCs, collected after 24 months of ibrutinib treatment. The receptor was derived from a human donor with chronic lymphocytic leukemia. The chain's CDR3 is CASSQGGTGIYGELFF. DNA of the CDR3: TGTGCCAGCAGTCAGGGTGGGACAGGGATTTACGGGGAGCTGTTTTTT.